Reported below is one TCR beta chain. The amount of total RNA extracted per sample was at least 5.5 micrograms. For the second PCR, which ran for about 7 to 11 cycles, a sample-barcoded 5' primer and a J-beta primer mix were used. TCRdb analysed the 5' RACE reads with MiXCR anew, one entry per CDR3 protein. Seen here are 660,000 or so distinct CDR3 sequences, about 54% observed once, and the top ten hold 30% to 45%. The CDR3 runs 16 residues. This specimen belongs to a study of blood T cells in healthy people across ages. The sequenced sample was blood. This receptor was obtained from a man aged 60-69 years in good health. The chain recombines TRBV12-3 or TRBV12-4 with TRBJ2-5, with 9 bases that match TRBD2. TRBJ2-4 explains the end of the DNA better; the J call may be wrong. The CDR3 region is CASSPGLAIAKNIQYF. The CDR3 nucleotides are TGTGCCAGCAGTCCGGGACTAGCCATAGCCAAAAACATTCAGTACTTC.